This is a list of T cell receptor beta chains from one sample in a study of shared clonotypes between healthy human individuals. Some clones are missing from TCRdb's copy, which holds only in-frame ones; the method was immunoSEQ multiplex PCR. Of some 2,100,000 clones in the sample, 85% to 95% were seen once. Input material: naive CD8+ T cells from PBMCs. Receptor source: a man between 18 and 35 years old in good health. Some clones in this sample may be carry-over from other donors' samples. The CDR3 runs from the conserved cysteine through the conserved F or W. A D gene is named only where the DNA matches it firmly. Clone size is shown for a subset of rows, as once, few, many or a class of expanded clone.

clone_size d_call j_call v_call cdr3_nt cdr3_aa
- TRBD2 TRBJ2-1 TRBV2 TGTGCCAGCAGTGTATCGGGACTAGCGAGCAATGAGCAGTTCTTC CASSVSGLASNEQFF
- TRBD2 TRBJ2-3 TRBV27 TGTGCCAGCAGTTTAATAGCGGGAAGGAGCACAGATACGCAGTATTTT CASSLIAGRSTDTQYF
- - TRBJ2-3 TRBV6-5 TGTGCCAGCAGCATTTGGACTAGCACAGATACGCAGTATTTT CASSIWTSTDTQYF
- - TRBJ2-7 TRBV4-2 TGTGCCAGCAGCCCTGGGGGCTACGAGCAGTACTTC CASSPGGYEQYF
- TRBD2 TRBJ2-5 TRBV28 TGTGCCAGCGAACCCGCGGGACTAGCGGGAGGTGAGACCCAGTACTTC CASEPAGLAGGETQYF
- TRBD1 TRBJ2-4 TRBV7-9 TGTGCCAGCAGCTCGGGACAGGATAGACACTTC CASSSGQDRHF
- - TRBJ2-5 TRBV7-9 TGTGCCAGCAGCTTATCTAGATGGGAGACCCAGTACTTC CASSLSRWETQYF
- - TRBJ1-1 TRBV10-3 TGTGCCAACGCACAGAAGATCGGCACTGAAGCTTTCTTT CANAQKIGTEAFF
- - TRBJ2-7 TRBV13 TGTGCCAGCAGCTTAGGGCCCCGGGGGAGTTTGCGGGACGAGCAGTACTTC CASSLGPRGSLRDEQYF
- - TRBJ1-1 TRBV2 TGTGCCAGAACCCGGGGAAGGGTCCAGAACACTGAAGCTTTCTTT CARTRGRVQNTEAFF
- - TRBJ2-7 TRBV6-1 TGTGCCAGCAGTTACGCGAGGGAGCAGTACTTC CASSYAREQYF
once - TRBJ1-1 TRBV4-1 TGCGCCAGCACCTTCGGGGCGGCGAACACTGAAGCTTTCTTT CASTFGAANTEAFF
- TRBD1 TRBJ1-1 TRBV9 TGTGCCAGCAGCGAGTCAGGGGGCGTCGGTGAAGCTTTCTTT CASSESGGVGEAFF
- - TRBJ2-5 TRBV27 TGTGCCAGCAGTTTCAGGAGTAGGGAAGAGACCCAGTACTTC CASSFRSREETQYF
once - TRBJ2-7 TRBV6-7 TGTGCCAGCAGTTCGACGCGTTACGAGCAGTACTTC CASSSTRYEQYF
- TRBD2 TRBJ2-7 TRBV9 TGTGCCAGCAGCTCGCAGCGGGAGACCTACGAGCAGTACTTC CASSSQRETYEQYF
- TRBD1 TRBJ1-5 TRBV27 TGTGCCAGCACCCCCAGGGGGGCCGGACAGCCCCAGCATTTT CASTPRGAGQPQHF
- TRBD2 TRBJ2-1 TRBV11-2 TGTGCCAGCAGCTTAGATCCCCCGACTAGCGTGTCAGAGAAGACTGAGCAGTTCTTC CASSLDPPTSVSEKTEQFF
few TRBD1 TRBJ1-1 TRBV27 TGTGCCAGCAGTTTAGGCTACAGGGGGCACACTGAAGCTTTCTTT CASSLGYRGHTEAFF
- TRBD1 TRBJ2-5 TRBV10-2 TGCGCCAGCAGGGACAGGGCAGAAGAGACCCAGTACTTC CASRDRAEETQYF
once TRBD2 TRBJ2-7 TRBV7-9 TGTGCCAGCAGCCCGGGGTTAGCGGGAATCGTTTACGAGCAGTACTTC CASSPGLAGIVYEQYF
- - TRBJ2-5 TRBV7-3 TGTGCCAGCAGCTTAATGGGGACGAAAGAGACCCAGTACTTC CASSLMGTKETQYF
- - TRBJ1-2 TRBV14 TGTGCCAGCAGCCAAGCAGGGGTAGAGCGCTACACCTTC CASSQAGVERYTF
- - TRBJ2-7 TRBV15 TGTGCCACCAGCAGAGCTAGCTGGAACGAGCAGTACTTC CATSRASWNEQYF
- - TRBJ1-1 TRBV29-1 TGCAGCGTTCTTAAGGAGCCGCGGAACACTGAAGCTTTCTTT CSVLKEPRNTEAFF
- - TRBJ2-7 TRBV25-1 TGTGCCAGCAGCGTAGGAGGCTACGAGCAGTACTTC CASSVGGYEQYF
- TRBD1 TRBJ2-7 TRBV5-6 TGTGCCAGCACCGGAGGACAGGGGGCTCCTACCTACGAGCAGTACTTC CASTGGQGAPTYEQYF
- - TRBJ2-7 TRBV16 TGTGCCAGCTGGAACCGGGACACGGTCTCCTACGAGCAGTACTTC CASWNRDTVSYEQYF
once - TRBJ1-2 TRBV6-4 TGTGCCAGCAGTGACTCTAACTATGGCTACACCTTC CASSDSNYGYTF
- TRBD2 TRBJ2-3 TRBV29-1 TGCAGCCCTAGCCTACTAGCGGGCCAGGATACGCAGTATTTT CSPSLLAGQDTQYF
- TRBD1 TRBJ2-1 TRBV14 TGTGCCAGCAGCCAAGATCGATCAGGGACAGACTCCTACAATGAGCAGTTCTTC CASSQDRSGTDSYNEQFF
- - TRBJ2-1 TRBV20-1 TGCAGTGCTCATCACTACAATGAGCAGTTCTTC CSAHHYNEQFF
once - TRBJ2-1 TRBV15 TGTGCCACCAGCAGAGTAGGGGGAGGCCCCTACAATGAGCAGTTCTTC CATSRVGGGPYNEQFF
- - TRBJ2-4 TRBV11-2 TGTGCCAGCAGCTTAGATCGGAAGCGGCAGGCCAAAAACATTCAGTACTTC CASSLDRKRQAKNIQYF
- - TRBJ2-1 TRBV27 TGTGCCAGCAGTTTTATCGGGGTCTCCTACAATGAGCAGTTCTTC CASSFIGVSYNEQFF
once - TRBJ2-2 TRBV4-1 TGCGCCAGCAGCCAAGATCAGGGAACCGGGGAGCTGTTTTTT CASSQDQGTGELFF
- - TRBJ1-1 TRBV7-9 TGTGCCAGCCGCTGGGGGGACACTGAAGCTTTCTTT CASRWGDTEAFF
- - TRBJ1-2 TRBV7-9 TGTGCCAGCAGCTCCCAAAGGGTTTATGGCTACACCTTC CASSSQRVYGYTF
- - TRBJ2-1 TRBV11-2 TGTGCCAGCAGCTTAATAGAATCCTACAATGAGCAGTTCTTC CASSLIESYNEQFF
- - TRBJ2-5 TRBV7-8 TGTGCCAGCAGCTTAGCCTATAAGGCTGAGACCCAGTACTTC CASSLAYKAETQYF
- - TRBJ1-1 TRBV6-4 TGTGCCAGCAAGGGTAGGGACACTGAAGCTTTCTTT CASKGRDTEAFF